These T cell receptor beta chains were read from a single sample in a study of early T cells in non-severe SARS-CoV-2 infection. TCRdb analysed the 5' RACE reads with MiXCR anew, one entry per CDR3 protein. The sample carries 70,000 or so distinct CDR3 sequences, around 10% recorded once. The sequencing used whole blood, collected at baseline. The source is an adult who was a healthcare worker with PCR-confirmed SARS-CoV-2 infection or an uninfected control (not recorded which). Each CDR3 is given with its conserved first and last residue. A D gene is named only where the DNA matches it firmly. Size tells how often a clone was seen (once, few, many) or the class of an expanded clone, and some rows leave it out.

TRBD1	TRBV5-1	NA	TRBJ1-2	CASSPGQGADIFMGYTF	TGCGCCAGCAGCCCCGGACAGGGGGCAGATATATTCATGGGCTACACCTTC
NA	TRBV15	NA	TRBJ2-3	CATSPRRTDTQYF	TGTGCCACCAGCCCCCGACGCACAGATACGCAGTATTTT
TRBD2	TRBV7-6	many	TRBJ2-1	CASSLIGGAPNEQFF	TGTGCCAGCAGCTTAATCGGGGGGGCCCCCAATGAGCAGTTCTTC
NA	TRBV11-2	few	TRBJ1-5	CASSSVGGQPQHF	TGTGCCAGCAGCTCGGTGGGGGGTCAGCCCCAGCATTTT
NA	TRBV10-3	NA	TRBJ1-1	CAGSGTGNTEAFF	TGTGCCGGATCTGGAACTGGAAACACTGAAGCTTTCTTT
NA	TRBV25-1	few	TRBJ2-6	CASSAGLSGANVLTF	TGTGCCAGCAGTGCAGGGCTCTCTGGGGCCAACGTCCTGACTTTC
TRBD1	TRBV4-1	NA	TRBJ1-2	CASSQDLGQVLSGYTF	TGCGCCAGCAGCCAAGATTTGGGACAGGTCTTAAGTGGCTACACCTTC
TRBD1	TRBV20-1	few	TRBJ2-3	CSAPDRGTQYF	TGCAGTGCGCCTGACAGGGGAACGCAGTATTTT
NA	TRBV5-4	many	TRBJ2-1	CASSQNNEQFF	TGTGCCAGCAGCCAGAACAATGAGCAGTTCTTC
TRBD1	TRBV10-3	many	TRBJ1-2	CATKKGDRDGYTF	TGTGCCACAAAGAAGGGTGACAGGGATGGCTACACCTTC
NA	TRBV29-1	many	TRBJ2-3	CSVEVRTDTQYF	TGCAGCGTTGAGGTGCGCACAGATACGCAGTATTTT
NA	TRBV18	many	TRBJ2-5	CASSPPTGPGTQYF	TGTGCCAGCTCACCACCGACAGGCCCTGGAACCCAGTACTTC
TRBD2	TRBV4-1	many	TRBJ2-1	CASSSLAGNSGNEQFF	TGCGCCAGCAGCTCCCTAGCGGGGAACAGTGGAAATGAGCAGTTCTTC
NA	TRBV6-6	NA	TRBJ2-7	CASSYSGGGNYEQYF	TGTGCCAGCAGTTACTCAGGAGGTGGCAACTACGAGCAGTACTTC
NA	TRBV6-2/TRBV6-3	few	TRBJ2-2	CASSYSITGELFF	TGTGCCAGCAGTTACTCGATCACCGGGGAGCTGTTTTTT
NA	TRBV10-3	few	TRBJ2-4	CAIMGPSNIQYF	TGTGCCATCATGGGGCCGTCGAACATTCAGTACTTC
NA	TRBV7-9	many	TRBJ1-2	CASSPAQETYGYTF	TGTGCCAGCAGCCCGGCCCAGGAGACCTATGGCTACACCTTC
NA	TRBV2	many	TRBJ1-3	CASSRDAGNTIYF	TGTGCCAGCAGTAGGGACGCTGGAAACACCATATATTTT
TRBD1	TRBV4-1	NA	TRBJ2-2	CASSQPTGPGTGELFF	TGCGCCAGCAGCCAGCCGACAGGGCCGGGAACCGGGGAGCTGTTTTTT
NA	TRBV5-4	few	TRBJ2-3	CASSQVPRIADTQYF	TGTGCCAGCAGCCAGGTACCCAGGATAGCAGATACGCAGTATTTT
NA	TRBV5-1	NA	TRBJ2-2	CASSPRAGPYTGELFF	TGCGCCAGCAGCCCTCGGGCAGGCCCCTACACCGGGGAGCTGTTTTTT
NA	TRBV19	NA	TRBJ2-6	CASSPAGRGIIPGANVLTF	TGTGCCAGTAGCCCCGCGGGCAGGGGAATAATCCCTGGGGCCAACGTCCTGACTTTC
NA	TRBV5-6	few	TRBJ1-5	CASSSATGNQPQHF	TGTGCCAGCAGCTCCGCGACAGGAAATCAGCCCCAGCATTTT
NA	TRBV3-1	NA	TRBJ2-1	CASSPLNNEQFF	TGTGCCAGCAGCCCGCTGAACAATGAGCAGTTCTTC
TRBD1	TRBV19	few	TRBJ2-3	CASSTGQGGTDTQYF	TGTGCCAGTAGTACCGGACAGGGCGGCACAGATACGCAGTATTTT
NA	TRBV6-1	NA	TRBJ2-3	CASSEQGPSWGTDTQYF	TGTGCCAGCAGTGAACAGGGCCCCAGCTGGGGCACAGATACGCAGTATTTT
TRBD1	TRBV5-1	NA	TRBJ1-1	CASSSVRQGMTEAFF	TGCGCCAGCAGCTCCGTAAGACAGGGGATGACTGAAGCTTTCTTT
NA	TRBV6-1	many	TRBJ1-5	CASSVLRGGNQPQHF	TGTGCCAGCAGTGTTCTCAGGGGTGGCAATCAGCCCCAGCATTTT
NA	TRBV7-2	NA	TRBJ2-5	CASSPGHSQETQYF	TGTGCCAGCAGCCCCGGACATTCCCAAGAGACCCAGTACTTC
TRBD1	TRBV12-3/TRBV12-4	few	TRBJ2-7	CASREEDRGFDEQYF	TGTGCCAGCAGGGAGGAGGACAGGGGGTTCGACGAGCAGTACTTC
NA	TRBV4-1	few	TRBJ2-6	CASSQDLAGTWGANVLTF	TGCGCCAGCAGCCAAGATCTGGCGGGAACGTGGGGGGCCAACGTCCTGACTTTC
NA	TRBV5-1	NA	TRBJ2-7	CASSVQPLGPHEGNEQYF	TGCGCCAGCAGCGTCCAACCTCTCGGACCCCACGAAGGGAACGAGCAGTACTTC
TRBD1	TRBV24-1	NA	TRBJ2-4	CATSDSGTGRNIQYF	TGTGCCACCAGTGACTCCGGGACAGGGAGGAACATTCAGTACTTC
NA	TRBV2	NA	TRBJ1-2	CASGAPYGYTF	TGTGCCAGCGGAGCTCCTTATGGCTACACCTTC
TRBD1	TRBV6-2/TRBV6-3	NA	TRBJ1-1	CASSRGLSEAFF	TGTGCCAGCTCCAGGGGGCTGTCTGAAGCTTTCTTT
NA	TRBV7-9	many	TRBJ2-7	CASSLASRDYEQYF	TGTGCCAGCAGCTTAGCCTCCCGGGACTACGAGCAGTACTTC
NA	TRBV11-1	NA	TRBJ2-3	CASSSNRGALTDTQYF	TGTGCCAGCAGCTCCAACCGGGGGGCCCTCACAGATACGCAGTATTTT
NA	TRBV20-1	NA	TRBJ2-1	CSAVRSGSSSYNEQFF	TGCAGTGCTGTCCGAAGCGGGTCCAGCTCCTACAATGAGCAGTTCTTC
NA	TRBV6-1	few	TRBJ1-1	CASSEAAGYEAFF	TGTGCCAGCAGTGAAGCGGCAGGATATGAAGCTTTCTTT
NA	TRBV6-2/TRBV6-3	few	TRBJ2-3	CASLGGTDTQYF	TGTGCCAGCTTAGGAGGCACAGATACGCAGTATTTT
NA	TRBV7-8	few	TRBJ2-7	CASSLGRRPAYEQYF	TGTGCCAGCAGCTTGGGTAGGAGACCCGCCTACGAGCAGTACTTC
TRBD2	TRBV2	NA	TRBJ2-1	CASKVSGGHRNEQFF	TGTGCCAGCAAAGTGAGCGGGGGGCACAGAAATGAGCAGTTCTTC
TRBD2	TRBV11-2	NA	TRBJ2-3	CASSRAGSSTDTQYF	TGTGCCAGCAGCAGAGCGGGATCTAGCACAGATACGCAGTATTTT
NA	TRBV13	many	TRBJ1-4	CASSARGTWDEKLFF	TGTGCCAGCAGCGCGCGAGGGACCTGGGATGAAAAACTGTTTTTT
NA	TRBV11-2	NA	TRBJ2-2	CASSPWGSNTGELFF	TGTGCCAGCAGCCCCTGGGGCAGCAACACCGGGGAGCTGTTTTTT
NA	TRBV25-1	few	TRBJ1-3	CASSAGTHSGNTIYF	TGTGCCAGCAGTGCCGGGACACACTCTGGAAACACCATATATTTT
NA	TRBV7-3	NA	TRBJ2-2	CASSLLRGSNTGELFF	TGTGCCAGCAGCTTACTGAGAGGGAGTAACACCGGGGAGCTGTTTTTT
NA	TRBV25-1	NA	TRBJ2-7	CASSSLIGSSYEQYF	TGTGCCAGCAGCTCCCTCATTGGGAGCTCCTACGAGCAGTACTTC
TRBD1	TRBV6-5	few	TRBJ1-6	CASTPQTGGRSPLHF	TGTGCCAGCACTCCTCAGACAGGGGGAAGGTCACCCCTCCACTTT
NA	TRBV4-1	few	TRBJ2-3	CASSPGGHRADTQYF	TGCGCCAGCAGCCCCGGGGGCCATAGGGCAGATACGCAGTATTTT
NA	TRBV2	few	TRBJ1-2	CATSGTYYGYTF	TGTGCCACTTCAGGGACCTACTATGGCTACACCTTC
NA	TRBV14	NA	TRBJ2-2	CASSTQRNTGELFF	TGTGCCAGCAGCACGCAAAGAAACACCGGGGAGCTGTTTTTT
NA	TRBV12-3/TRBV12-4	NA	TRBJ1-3	CASSLMGKDTIYF	TGTGCCAGCAGTTTAATGGGTAAAGACACCATATATTTT
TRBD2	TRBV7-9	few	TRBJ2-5	CASSFQTRGGETQYF	TGTGCCAGCAGCTTCCAAACCCGGGGGGGAGAGACCCAGTACTTC